Below, 22 T cell receptor beta chains from the same sample are listed, as sequenced in a study of shared clonotypes between healthy human individuals. Naive CD8 cells lacked CD45RO, underwent positive selection for CCR7 and left out terminally differentiated effector memory CD45RA+ cells. Profiled with immunoSEQ multiplex PCR; TCRdb holds only in-frame clones, not every one. The table has just over 2,000,000 clones, about 95% seen once; the top ten hold roughly 1%. The sequencing input was naive CD8+ T cells sorted from blood. The receptor set was obtained from a man younger than 35 in good health.

This sequence joins TRBV5-4 and TRBJ2-7, with 7 bases matching TRBD1. The germline CDR1 and CDR2 sequences are SGHNT and YYREEE (reference sequence). V trimming: 2 bases; J trimming: 5 bases; junction bases outside the gene matches: 4. This CDR3 spans 13 amino acids. The CDR3 reads CASSFKGANEQYF. CDR3 nucleotides: TGTGCCAGCAGCTTTAAGGGGGCGAACGAGCAGTACTTC. Full variable domain (outside the CDR3, taken from reference TRBV5-4 and TRBJ2-7): ETGVTQSPTHLIKTRGQQVTLRCSSQSGHNTVSWYQQALGQGPQFIFQYYREEENGRGNFPPRFSGLQFPNYSSELNVNALELDDSALYLCASSFKGANEQYFGPGTRLTVT.

The genes are TRBV7-9 and TRBJ1-1; D remains ambiguous. Trimming removed 4 bases at V and 4 bases at J, with 16 bases between. Looked up from germline, CDR1 is SEHNR and CDR2 is FQNEAQ (reference sequence). The CDR3 is 15 amino acids. The CDR3 nucleotides are TGTGCCAGCAGCTCAAGTGCTACGTGGGGCACTGAAGCTTTCTTT. Translating it yields CASSSSATWGTEAFF.

In its sample, this clone was seen once. Other nucleotide sequences in the sample specify the same CDR3. The V and J genes are TRBV27 and TRBJ1-5; TRBD1 matches at 7 bases. Germline V gene data show CDR1 as MNHEY and CDR2 as SMNVEV (reference sequence). The J segment lost 6 bases and the V segment lost 3 bases, leaving 5 bases of the junction unmatched. The CDR3 is 14 residues long. This CDR3 is CASSLRQGGQPQHF. CDR3 in DNA: TGTGCCAGCAGTTTGAGACAGGGTGGTCAGCCCCAGCATTTT.

V is TRBV7-8 and J is TRBJ1-4, with a tentative D call TRBD1 (5 bases). The V end was cut by 1 base, the J end by 5 bases, with 11 bases between. CDR3 length equals 15 residues. Germline values: CDR1 SGHVS, CDR2 FQNEAQ. CDR3 DNA sequence: TGTGCCAGCAGCTTAGTGGCAGGGTCCAATGAAAAACTGTTTTTT. This codes for CASSLVAGSNEKLFF.

This sequence joins TRBV19 and TRBJ2-7; D gene unclear. Trimming shortened V by 5 bases and J by 6 bases, and 11 bases separated the two germline ends. Germline V CDR1 and CDR2: LNHDA, SQIVND (reference sequence). There are 12 residues in the CDR3. The CDR3 sequence is CASSGNYGEQYF. As DNA, the CDR3 is TGTGCCAGTAGTGGGAACTACGGCGAGCAGTACTTC.

This clone was recorded once. This chain joins TRBV10-2 and TRBJ1-3; D call uncertain. V was cut by 6 bases and J by 2 bases, with 17 bases left in between. The CDR3 totals 16 residues. Germline V lookup: CDR1 WSHSY, CDR2 SAAADI. DNA for the CDR3: TGCGCCAGCAGCGGGTGGCAGACTACGGCTGGAAACACCATATATTTT. This sequence encodes CASSGWQTTAGNTIYF.

This clone was observed a single time. This chain links TRBV27 with TRBJ2-5; D uncertain. V was shortened by 2 bases and J by 2 bases, with 9 bases between the two germline ends. The CDR3 consists of 14 residues. CDR1 and CDR2 (germline): MNHEY, SMNVEV (reference sequence). The DNA for the CDR3 is TGTGCCAGCAGTTTAACACACGCGCAAGAGACCCAGTACTTC. It encodes CASSLTHAQETQYF.

The DNA for the CDR3 is TGTGCCAGCAGCTTTATGACAGGGATCAATGAGCAGTTCTTC. Its protein product is CASSFMTGINEQFF. J is TRBJ2-1 and V is TRBV5-6; 7 bases match TRBD1. The CDR3 is made up of 14 amino acids. V trimming: 2 bases; J trimming: 6 bases; junction bases outside the gene matches: 5. Germline CDR1 reads SGHDT; CDR2 reads YYEEEE. Combining the CDR3 with reference TRBV5-6 and TRBJ2-1 gives the whole variable domain DAGVTQSPTHLIKTRGQQVTLRCSPKSGHDTVSWYQQALGQGPQFIFQYYEEEERQRGNFPDRFSGHQFPNYSSELNVNALLLGDSALYLCASSFMTGINEQFFGPGTRLTVL.

Details on this clone: The same CDR3 is also encoded by other DNA sequences in this sample. This rearrangement joins TRBV9 to TRBJ2-7; possibly TRBD2 for D (6 bases). V lost 4 bases to trimming and J lost 4 bases, with 12 bases between them. The CDR3 has 13 amino acids. Germline V gives CDR1 SGDLS, CDR2 YYNGEE. CDR3 nucleotides: TGTGCCAGCAGCCCGGGGAGCGGGTACGAGCAGTACTTC. Encoded protein: CASSPGSGYEQYF.

Notes on this clone: At one end, the junction sequence differs from germline, possibly due to a read error. The rearrangement links TRBV27 to TRBJ2-2, with D unclear. The CDR3 contains 13 residues. CDR1 MNHEY and CDR2 SMNVEV come from the germline V gene (reference sequence). The CDR3 reads CAGSFPLAGELFF. Here the CDR3 DNA reads TGTGCCGGCAGTTTCCCCCTTGCCGGGGAGCTGTTTTTT.

This chain links TRBV11-2 with TRBJ1-5, with 8 bases aligning to TRBD1. The ends lost 5 bases at V and 0 bases at J; junction bases unmatched: 3. There are 15 residues in the CDR3. In germline, CDR1 is SGHAT, CDR2 FQNNGV. The DNA for the CDR3 is TGTGCCAGCAGCGGACAGGGTAATAGCAATCAGCCCCAGCATTTT. Protein product: CASSGQGNSNQPQHF.

The gene calls are TRBV4-1 and TRBJ1-1; no firm D call. Germline values: CDR1 MGHRA, CDR2 YSYEKL. There are 14 residues in the CDR3. Trimming cost V 1 base and J 3 bases, with 9 bases left between them. In DNA form, the CDR3 reads TGCGCCAGCAGCCAAGGCGCAAGTGACACTGAAGCTTTCTTT. It specifies CASSQGASDTEAFF.

The CDR3 DNA follows: TGTGCCAGTAGTATTTCGTCCCTATCGGTCTCCTACGAGCAGTACTTC. Its protein is CASSISSLSVSYEQYF. The chain carries TRBV19 and TRBJ2-7; no reliable D call. Germline lookup yields CDR1 LNHDA and CDR2 SQIVND (reference sequence). CDR3 size: 16 residues. V shed 3 bases and J shed 0 bases, with 15 bases lying between them.

The rearrangement links TRBV2 to TRBJ2-1; perhaps TRBD2 as D (6 bases). V lost 1 base to trimming and J lost 14 bases, with 27 bases between them. This CDR3 region has 17 residues. The germline gives CDR1 SNHLY, CDR2 FYNNEI. CDR3 sequence (DNA): TGTGCCAGCAGTGAAGTGGCATCTCCCGGCTATTCGGGGGTAGAGTTCTTC. Protein sequence: CASSEVASPGYSGVEFF.

A note on this clone: Other DNA variants within this sample encode the same CDR3. V is TRBV5-1 and J is TRBJ2-7; maybe TRBD1 (5 bases). The length of the CDR3 is 13 residues. V lost 0 bases to trimming and J lost 3 bases, with 7 bases between them. Germline assignment: CDR1 SGHRS and CDR2 YFSETQ. CDR3 amino acids: CASSLGGHYEQYF. The CDR3 DNA follows: TGCGCCAGCAGCTTGGGAGGACACTACGAGCAGTACTTC.

The chain couples TRBV4-1 to TRBJ1-4; no clear D. The length of the CDR3 is 12 residues. V lost 9 bases and J lost 0, with 5 bases in between. Germline V CDR1 and CDR2: MGHRA, YSYEKL. CDR3 bases: TGCGCCAGTGGAGCAACTAATGAAAAACTGTTTTTT. Protein sequence: CASGATNEKLFF.

V gene TRBV5-6 combines with J gene TRBJ2-1; D possibly corresponds to TRBD1 (6 bases). With 4 bases removed from V and 1 base from J, the gap between germline ends came to 15 bases. Germline values: CDR1 SGHDT, CDR2 YYEEEE. The CDR3 runs 16 residues. CDR3 residues: CASSKGGTESYNEQFF. CDR3 nucleotide sequence: TGTGCCAGCAGCAAAGGGGGTACAGAGTCCTACAATGAGCAGTTCTTC.

In the case of this clone: Other DNA sequences from this sample encode an identical CDR3 as well. The chain combines TRBV4-1 with TRBJ2-5; weak D call: TRBD2 (6 bases). Germline CDR1 is MGHRA and CDR2 is YSYEKL. Trimming cost V 1 base and J 1 base, with 10 bases left between them. This CDR3 has 15 amino acids. CDR3 sequence reads: CASSQVGGLQETQYF. CDR3 DNA sequence: TGCGCCAGCAGCCAAGTGGGGGGACTCCAAGAGACCCAGTACTTC.

V gene TRBV28 combines with J gene TRBJ2-1; D is perhaps TRBD1 (6 bases). Deletions cut 8 bases from V and 12 bases from J, with 14 bases between. The CDR3 runs to 11 residues. The germline gives CDR1 MDHEN, CDR2 SYDVKM. In DNA form, the CDR3 reads TGTGCCAGCTGGGGGCTCTGGCGGCAGTTCTTC. Translating it yields CASWGLWRQFF.

This clone has a single count. V usage is TRBV15 and J usage is TRBJ1-4; maybe TRBD1 (6 bases). V was trimmed by 9 bases and J by 0 bases, leaving 11 bases between them. CDR1 and CDR2 (germline): LNHNV, YYDKDF (reference sequence). CDR3 length equals 14 residues. CDR3 DNA: TGTGCCACTAAGGACAGCGCAACTAATGAAAAACTGTTTTTT. Translation: CATKDSATNEKLFF.

As regards this clone: This same CDR3 is encoded by further DNA sequences in the sample. The chain uses TRBV2 and TRBJ2-3, with D unresolved. V was shortened by 3 bases and J by 0 bases, with 10 bases between the two germline ends. The CDR3 runs 15 residues. The V gene's germline CDR1 is SNHLY and CDR2 FYNNEI. Here the CDR3 reads CASSEGLSSTDTQYF. The CDR3 bases are TGTGCCAGCAGTGAGGGGTTATCTAGCACAGATACGCAGTATTTT.

The rearrangement uses TRBV6-1 and TRBJ1-1, with unresolved D. From germline, CDR1 is MNHNS and CDR2 SASEGT. The CDR3 covers 14 residues. The V gene lost 7 bases and the J gene lost 1 base, with 13 bases spanning the gap. The CDR3 nucleotides read TGTGCCAGCATTACCTTTGGGGAGAACACTGAAGCTTTCTTT. Its translation is CASITFGENTEAFF.